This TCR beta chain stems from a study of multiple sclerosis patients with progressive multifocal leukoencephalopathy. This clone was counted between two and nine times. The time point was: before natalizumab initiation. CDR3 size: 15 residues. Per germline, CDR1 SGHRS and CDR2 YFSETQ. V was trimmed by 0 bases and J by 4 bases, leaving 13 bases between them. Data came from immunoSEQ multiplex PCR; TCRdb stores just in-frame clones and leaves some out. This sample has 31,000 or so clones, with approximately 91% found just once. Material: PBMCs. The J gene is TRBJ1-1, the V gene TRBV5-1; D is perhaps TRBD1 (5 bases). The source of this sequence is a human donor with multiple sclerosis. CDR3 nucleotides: TGCGCCAGCAGCTTGGGAGGGGCGGAGGGCACTGAAGCTTTCTTT. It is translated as CASSLGGAEGTEAFF.